This T cell receptor (beta chain) came from a study of CD8 T cells in ankylosing spondylitis. General study findings and limits: Earlier literature documents some of the motif variants in reactive arthritis synovial fluid and blood. Disease-linked clones were found to be CD8+ and relatively rare in peripheral blood.

As concerns this clonotype: The antigen remains undetermined.

Using quantitative 5'-RACE with molecular barcodes, the authors made TCR beta libraries. One entry per CDR3 protein results from TCRdb running MiXCR on the 5' RACE reads. The repertoire holds roughly 250,000 distinct CDR3 sequences, 8% to 11% seen once, with 2.6% in the top ten. Germline V gives CDR1 SGHTA, CDR2 FQGNSA. The V end was cut by 1 base, the J end by 4 bases, with 14 bases between. The CDR3 length is 15 residues. Sequencing input: blood, either unsorted or a sorted T cell fraction (not recorded which). The clonotype originates from a male donor with ankylosing spondylitis or in good health (not recorded which). The chain has TRBV7-2 and TRBJ2-7; D remains ambiguous. CDR3 bases: TGTGCCAGCAGCTTAGAGGCCCAGTTACATTACGAGCAGTACTTC. Amino acid sequence: CASSLEAQLHYEQYF.